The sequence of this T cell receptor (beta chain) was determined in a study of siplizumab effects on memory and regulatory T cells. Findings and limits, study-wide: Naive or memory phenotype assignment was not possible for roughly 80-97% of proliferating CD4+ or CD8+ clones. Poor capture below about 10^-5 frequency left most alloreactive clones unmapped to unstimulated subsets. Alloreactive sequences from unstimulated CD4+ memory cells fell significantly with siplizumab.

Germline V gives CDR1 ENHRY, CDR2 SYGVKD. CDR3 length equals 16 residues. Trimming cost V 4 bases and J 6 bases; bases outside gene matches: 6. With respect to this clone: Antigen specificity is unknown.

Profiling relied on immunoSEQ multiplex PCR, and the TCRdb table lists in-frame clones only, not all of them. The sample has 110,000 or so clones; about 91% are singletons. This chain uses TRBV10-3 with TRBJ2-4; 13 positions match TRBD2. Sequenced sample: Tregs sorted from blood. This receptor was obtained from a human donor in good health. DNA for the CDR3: TGTGCCATCAGTGGGGGACTAGCGGGGTTGCCAAACATTCAGTACTTC. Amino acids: CAISGGLAGLPNIQYF.